One sample yielded the 13 T cell receptor beta chains listed below, sequenced in a study of blood T cell repertoires in COVID-19. The table came from immunoSEQ multiplex PCR; TCRdb's copy has only in-frame clones and leaves some out. The sample contains about 94,000 clones, around three quarters of which appear only once. The specimen sequenced was peripheral blood. All receptors derive from a human donor in a cohort sampled during active COVID-19.

This clone came up a few times. V usage is TRBV15 and J usage is TRBJ1-5; D perhaps matches TRBD1 (6 bases). The CDR3 length is 16 residues. Germline CDR1 and CDR2: LNHNV and YYDKDF (reference sequence). Trimming removed 0 bases from V and 5 bases from J, with 14 bases in between. The CDR3 protein is CATSREPGGADQPQHF. The CDR3 DNA sequence: TGTGCCACCAGCAGAGAACCCGGGGGGGCTGATCAGCCCCAGCATTTT.

As to this clone: With a much larger clone just one base away, this may be a read error. V gene TRBV27 combines with J gene TRBJ1-2; 8 bases match TRBD1. The V gene's germline CDR1 is MNHEY and CDR2 SMNVEV (reference sequence). CDR3 length: 12 residues. V lost 7 bases to trimming and J lost 3 bases; unmatched junction nucleotides: 1. The CDR3 is CASKDRDYGYTF. The CDR3 DNA is TGTGCCAGCAAGGACAGGGACTATGGCTACACCTTC.

The J gene is TRBJ1-1, the V gene TRBV28; D gene unclear. The CDR3 runs 12 residues. V was cut by 1 base and J by 8 bases, with 8 bases left in between. Germline CDR1 and CDR2: MDHEN and SYDVKM. The CDR3 DNA sequence: TGTGCCAGCAGTTTATATCTCCGGGAAGCTTTCTTT. Translating it yields CASSLYLREAFF.

The J gene is TRBJ1-5, the V gene TRBV19; 10 bases agree with TRBD1. The CDR3 length is 16 residues. Per germline, CDR1 LNHDA and CDR2 SQIVND (reference sequence). V lost 7 bases and J lost 5; bases outside the gene matches: 11. This CDR3 reads CASKGQGRLKDQPQHF. The CDR3 nucleotides are TGTGCCAGTAAGGGACAGGGGAGGTTAAAAGATCAGCCCCAGCATTTT.

This clone has more than one count but fewer than ten. This chain uses TRBV19 with TRBJ2-7; TRBD1 might be the D (5 bases). The CDR3 has 15 residues. Germline V gene sequence: CDR1 LNHDA, CDR2 SQIVND (reference sequence). V was pared by 1 base and J by 7 bases, with 17 bases between. CDR3 sequence reads: CASSIVRTRVEEQYF. CDR3 bases: TGTGCCAGTAGTATAGTGAGGACACGGGTAGAGGAGCAGTACTTC.

The CDR3 loop is CASSSSAVGDSPLHF. For the CDR3, the DNA is TGTGCCAGTAGTTCCTCGGCGGTAGGAGATTCACCCCTCCACTTT. J is TRBJ1-6 and V is TRBV19, with D uncertain. Trimming left V 5 bases short and J 8 bases short, with 16 bases between. In germline, CDR1 is LNHDA, CDR2 SQIVND (reference sequence). The CDR3 is 15 residues long.

This clone was detected only once. V gene TRBV6-5 combines with J gene TRBJ2-4; possibly TRBD2 for D (6 bases). Germline V gene sequence: CDR1 MNHEY, CDR2 SVGAGI. This CDR3 region has 13 residues. V lost 9 bases and J 4 bases, leaving 13 bases between the germline ends. The CDR3 nucleotides read TGTGCCAGTAAAGCGGGTTTAAAAAACATTCAGTACTTC. The encoded protein is CASKAGLKNIQYF.

This chain joins TRBV29-1 and TRBJ2-2; 8 bases are shared with TRBD2. The J segment lost 6 bases and the V segment lost 5 bases, leaving 8 bases of the junction unmatched. The CDR3 extends over 14 amino acids. CDR1 and CDR2 from the germline V gene are SQVTM and ANQGSEA. CDR3 loop: CSVRLAGKSGELFF. The CDR3 bases are TGCAGCGTTCGTTTAGCGGGAAAGTCCGGGGAGCTGTTTTTT.

V is TRBV2 and J is TRBJ2-5; D gene ambiguous. There are 13 residues in the CDR3. Trimming took 4 bases from V and 5 from J, leaving 11 bases between them. CDR1 is SNHLY and CDR2 is FYNNEI in the germline V gene. In DNA, the CDR3 is TGTGCCAGCAGTGGGTCCCAGAGGGAGACCCAGTACTTC. It specifies CASSGSQRETQYF.

The CDR3 DNA follows: TGTGCCAGTAGTATAGGGGGACTAGGGGTCAATGAGCAGTTCTTC. It translates to CASSIGGLGVNEQFF. The chain employs TRBV19 and TRBJ2-1, with 8 bases identical to TRBD2. CDR1 and CDR2 (germline): LNHDA, SQIVND (reference sequence). The CDR3 has 15 amino acids. Trimming cost V 1 base and J 6 bases; bases outside gene matches: 5.

This chain links TRBV5-6 with TRBJ2-7; TRBD1 might be the D (5 bases). V was pared by 2 bases and J by 3 bases, with 15 bases between. The CDR3 runs 15 residues. Per germline, CDR1 SGHDT and CDR2 YYEEEE. CDR3 in amino acids: CASSLPGSPRYEQYF. Written as DNA, the CDR3 is TGTGCCAGCAGCTTACCAGGGTCCCCCCGCTACGAGCAGTACTTC.

Here the CDR3 reads CASTTGGRTEAFF. As DNA, the CDR3 is TGTGCCAGCACCACAGGGGGGCGGACTGAAGCTTTCTTT. The rearrangement links TRBV2 to TRBJ1-1; 8 nucleotides match TRBD1. The germline gives CDR1 SNHLY, CDR2 FYNNEI. The CDR3 is 13 amino acids. The V segment lost 7 bases and the J segment 5 bases; nucleotides outside the gene matches: 6.

The chain uses TRBV6-6 and TRBJ2-5; 11 bases agree with TRBD2. Germline V gives CDR1 MNHNY, CDR2 SVGAGI (reference sequence). The CDR3 is 17 amino acids. The J segment lost 5 bases and the V segment lost 5 bases, leaving 13 bases of the junction unmatched. In nucleotides, the CDR3 is TGTGCCAGCAGTCTCCTGAGGGCTAGCGGGAGGCGGGAGACCCAGTACTTC. Protein product: CASSLLRASGRRETQYF.